The table lists the clone carrying this T cell receptor beta chain with a count of one. Authors' analysis steps: Scientists estimated how many nucleated cells there were by amplifying reference gene primers. Only in-frame clones appear in the TCRdb table, and some are missing; sequencing was by immunoSEQ multiplex PCR. D and trimming were read from the DNA, whereas the V and J calls and clone size are those reported in that table. This sample has 25,000 to 35,000 clones, with 85% found just once. These data belong to a study of blood T cell repertoires in COVID-19. Overall study context: Both acute and convalescent COVID-19 samples were obtained from the United States, Italy and Spain. T cells, B-cell-depleted T cells, or PBMCs supplied cDNA or gDNA.

The CDR3 runs to 16 residues. Germline-derived CDR1 and CDR2 are SNHLY and FYNNEI. With V trimmed by 5 bases and J by 3 bases, 5 bases remained unmatched. The chain has TRBV2 and TRBJ2-2; TRBD1 matches 11 bases. The sequencing input was peripheral blood. The source of this sequence is a man older than 75 with active COVID-19. The CDR3 region has the DNA TGTGCCAGCAGTTCCGGACAGGGGGCTGACACCGGGGAGCTGTTTTTT. It yields the protein CASSSGQGADTGELFF.